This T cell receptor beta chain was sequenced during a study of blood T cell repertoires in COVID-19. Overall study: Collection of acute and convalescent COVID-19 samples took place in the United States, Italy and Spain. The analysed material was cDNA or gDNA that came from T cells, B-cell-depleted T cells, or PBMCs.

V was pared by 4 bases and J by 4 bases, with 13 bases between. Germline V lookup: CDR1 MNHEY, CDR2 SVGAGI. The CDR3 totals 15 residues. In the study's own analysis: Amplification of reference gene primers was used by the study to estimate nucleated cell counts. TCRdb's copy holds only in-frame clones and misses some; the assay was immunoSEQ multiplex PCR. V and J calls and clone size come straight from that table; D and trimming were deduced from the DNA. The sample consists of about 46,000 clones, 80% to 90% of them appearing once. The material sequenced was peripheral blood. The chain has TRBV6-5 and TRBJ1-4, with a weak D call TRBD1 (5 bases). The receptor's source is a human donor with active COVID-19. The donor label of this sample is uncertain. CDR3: CASSFGGLINEKLFF. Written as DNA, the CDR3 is TGTGCCAGCAGTTTCGGGGGACTGATTAATGAAAAACTGTTTTTT.